A selection of T cell receptor beta chains follows, all from one sample in a study of T cell responses to AZD1222 COVID-19 vaccine. This table comes from immunoSEQ multiplex PCR, and its TCRdb copy is limited to in-frame clones, with some not included. This table has roughly 82,000 clones, approximately 85% appearing once. Sequences were derived from peripheral blood, sampled on day 0 of AZD1222 vaccination. The receptor source for this set is an adult in good health. CDR3s include the opening cysteine and the closing phenylalanine or tryptophan. D genes are given only for firm matches. A clone size is listed for some rows: how often the clone was seen (once, few, many), or a class if it is expanded.

j_call	clone_size	d_call	v_call	cdr3_aa	cdr3_nt
TRBJ2-5	.	TRBD2	TRBV10-3	CAISKGLAGSQETQYF	TGTGCCATCAGCAAGGGACTAGCGGGGTCCCAAGAGACCCAGTACTTC
TRBJ2-1	.	TRBD1	TRBV5-4	CASSSPGGPYNEQFF	TGTGCCAGCAGCAGTCCAGGGGGCCCCTACAATGAGCAGTTCTTC
TRBJ2-3	.	.	TRBV6-4	CASRIQKQGQYF	TGTGCCAGCAGGATACAAAAACAGGGGCAGTATTTT
TRBJ1-2	.	TRBD1	TRBV7-2	CASSGQGASLYGYTF	TGTGCCAGCAGCGGACAGGGGGCTAGCCTCTATGGCTACACCTTC
TRBJ1-5	few	.	TRBV7-8	CASSLPPGYSDQPQHF	TGTGCCAGCAGCTTACCTCCCGGTTACAGCGATCAGCCCCAGCATTTT
TRBJ2-7	.	.	TRBV12-5	CASGLGRSYEQYF	TGTGCTAGTGGTTTGGGGCGCTCCTACGAGCAGTACTTC
TRBJ1-1	.	.	TRBV7-2	CASRSGTEVWRTEAFF	TGTGCCAGCAGGTCCGGGACCGAGGTTTGGAGGACTGAAGCTTTCTTT
TRBJ2-2	.	TRBD2	TRBV7-6	CASSPRLAGVTMNTGELFF	TGTGCCAGCAGCCCCCGACTAGCGGGGGTCACAATGAACACCGGGGAGCTGTTTTTT
TRBJ1-1	.	TRBD1	TRBV11-3	CASSLTGATEAFF	TGTGCCAGCAGCCTGACAGGGGCCACTGAAGCTTTCTTT
TRBJ1-4	.	.	TRBV4-3	CASSQDPRGIGEKLFF	TGCGCCAGCAGCCAAGATCCGAGGGGGATCGGGGAAAAACTGTTTTTT
TRBJ1-1	few	.	TRBV3-1/TRBV3-2	CASSQWGRENTEAFF	TGTGCCAGCAGCCAATGGGGGCGGGAGAACACTGAAGCTTTCTTT
TRBJ2-7	few	TRBD1	TRBV7-7	CAMSAEKRDRGREQYF	TGTGCTATGAGCGCGGAAAAAAGGGACAGGGGACGCGAGCAGTACTTC
TRBJ2-2	.	.	TRBV7-3	CASSSSRTGELFF	TGTGCCAGCAGTTCCTCCCGCACCGGGGAGCTGTTTTTT
TRBJ1-2	.	TRBD1	TRBV5-4	CASSSRQGVGGYTF	TGTGCCAGCAGCTCCCGACAGGGGGTTGGAGGCTACACCTTC
TRBJ1-5	.	.	TRBV7-9	CASSFRNQPQHF	TGTGCCAGCAGCTTCCGTAATCAGCCCCAGCATTTT
TRBJ2-7	.	TRBD2	TRBV9	CASSLTSGVEQYF	TGTGCCAGCAGCCTAACTAGCGGGGTCGAGCAGTACTTC